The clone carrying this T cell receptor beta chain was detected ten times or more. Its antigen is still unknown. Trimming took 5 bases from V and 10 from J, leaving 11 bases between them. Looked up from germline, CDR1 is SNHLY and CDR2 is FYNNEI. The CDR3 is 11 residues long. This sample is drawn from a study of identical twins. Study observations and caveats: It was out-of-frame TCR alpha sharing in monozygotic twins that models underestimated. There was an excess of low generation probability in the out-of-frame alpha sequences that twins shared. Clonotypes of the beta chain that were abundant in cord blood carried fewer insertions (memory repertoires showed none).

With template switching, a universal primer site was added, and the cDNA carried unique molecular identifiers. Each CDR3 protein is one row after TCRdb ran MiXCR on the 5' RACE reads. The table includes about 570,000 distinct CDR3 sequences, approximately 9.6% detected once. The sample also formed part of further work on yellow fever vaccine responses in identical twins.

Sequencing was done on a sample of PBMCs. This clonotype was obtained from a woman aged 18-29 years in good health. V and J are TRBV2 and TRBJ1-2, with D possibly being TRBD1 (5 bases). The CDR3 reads CASSPGPNYTF. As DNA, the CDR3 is TGTGCCAGCAGTCCGGGACCCAACTACACCTTC.